Below, 6 T cell receptor beta chains from the same sample are listed, as sequenced in a study of CD8+ T cells in alopecia areata. The sample's treatment: oral pan-JAK inhibitor, 5-10 mg twice daily. Specimens obtained from alopecia areata patients comprised lesional scalp punch biopsies and peripheral blood. Extraction of RNA preceded its reverse transcription into cDNA, which served as the sequencing template. The repertoire was sequenced with immunoSEQ multiplex PCR; TCRdb's copy has only in-frame clones and lacks some. The sample has 10,000 to 15,000 clones, approximately 67% seen once. Source: skin, taken at week 4, from a patient treated with tofacitinib. These receptors were taken from a human donor with alopecia areata.

The chain links TRBV7-2 to TRBJ2-7; 9 bases align to TRBD1. Germline V gene sequence: CDR1 SGHTA, CDR2 FQGNSA. The CDR3 is 14 residues long. Losses at the gene ends were 4 bases for V and 0 bases for J; bases not matched to a gene: 1. The CDR3 DNA sequence: TGTGCCAGCAGCTCGACAGGGGGCTCCTACGAGCAGTACTTC. Protein: CASSSTGGSYEQYF.

The count of this clone is one. V gene TRBV5-4 combines with J gene TRBJ2-2; D unclear. The V end lost 4 bases, the J end lost 4 bases, and 14 bases lay between the germline ends. CDR3 length: 15 residues. The germline CDR1 and CDR2 sequences are SGHNT and YYREEE (reference sequence). In DNA form, the CDR3 reads TGTGCCAGCAGCCCCGCCGCGCTTGGCACCGGGGAGCTGTTTTTT. This translates into CASSPAALGTGELFF.

This clone turned up a few times. The chain is built from TRBV23-1 and TRBJ1-2, with D perhaps matching TRBD1 (5 bases). TRBV23-1 belongs to the ORF category, with a function that is uncertain. The CDR3 sequence is 17 residues long. The V gene lost 4 bases and the J gene lost 4 bases, with 22 bases spanning the gap. The CDR3 DNA is TGCGCCAGCAGTCCGTCGAGGAGACAGTGGTGGGGCTATGGCTACACCTTC. Translated, it gives CASSPSRRQWWGYGYTF.

CDR3 residues: CASSAASSSYNSPLHF. DNA of the CDR3: TGTGCCAGCAGCGCGGCATCGAGCTCCTATAATTCACCCCTCCACTTT. This chain links TRBV9 with TRBJ1-6; D call uncertain. CDR1 is SGDLS and CDR2 is YYNGEE in the germline V gene. V was clipped by 3 bases and J by 0 bases, with 10 bases between them. The CDR3 runs to 16 residues.

The chain uses TRBV11-3 and TRBJ2-7; D may be TRBD1 (5 bases). Per the germline V gene, CDR1 is SGHNT and CDR2 is YENEEA. V was trimmed by 1 base and J by 4 bases, leaving 14 bases between them. The CDR3 is 15 amino acids. CDR3 amino acids: CASSLGVQGGYEQYF. CDR3 DNA sequence: TGTGCCAGCAGCTTAGGAGTTCAGGGTGGTTACGAGCAGTACTTC.

This clone was found a few times. The chain combines TRBV4-3 with TRBJ2-1; maybe TRBD2 (6 bases). With 0 bases removed from V and 7 bases from J, the gap between germline ends came to 16 bases. CDR3 length equals 16 residues. Germline V gene lookup returns CDR1 LGHNA and CDR2 YSLEER. This chain's CDR3 is CASSQEGGVRLNEQFF. As DNA, the CDR3 is TGCGCCAGCAGCCAAGAAGGCGGGGTGAGATTAAATGAGCAGTTCTTC.